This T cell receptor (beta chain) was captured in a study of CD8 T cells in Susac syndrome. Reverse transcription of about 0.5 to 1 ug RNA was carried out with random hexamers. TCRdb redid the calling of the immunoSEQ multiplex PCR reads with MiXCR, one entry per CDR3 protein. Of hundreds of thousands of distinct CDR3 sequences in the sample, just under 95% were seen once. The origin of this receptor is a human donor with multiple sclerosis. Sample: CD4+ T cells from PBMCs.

The CDR3 loop reads CASSLEGGGGAGNTIYF. The CDR3, as DNA: TGTGCCAGCAGTTTAGAGGGCGGGGGGGGAGCTGGAAACACCATATATTTT. The rearrangement joins TRBV12-3 or TRBV12-4 to TRBJ1-3; TRBD1 is a possible D gene (5 bases). V dropped 1 base and J dropped 2 bases, with 15 bases sitting between them. The CDR3 is 17 amino acids.